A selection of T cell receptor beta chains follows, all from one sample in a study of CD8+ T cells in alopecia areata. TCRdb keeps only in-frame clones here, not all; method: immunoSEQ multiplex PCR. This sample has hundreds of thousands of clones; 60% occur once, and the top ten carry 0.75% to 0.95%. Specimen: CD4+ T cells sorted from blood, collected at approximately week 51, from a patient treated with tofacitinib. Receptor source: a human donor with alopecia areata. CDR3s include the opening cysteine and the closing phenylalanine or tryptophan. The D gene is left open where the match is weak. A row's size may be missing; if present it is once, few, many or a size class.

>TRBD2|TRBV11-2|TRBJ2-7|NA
CASSPRRAGGHEEQYF
TGTGCCAGCAGCCCCCGGAGAGCGGGGGGCCACGAGGAGCAGTACTTC
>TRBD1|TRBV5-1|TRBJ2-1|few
CASSRGQDYNEQFF
TGCGCCAGCAGCCGTGGACAGGACTACAATGAGCAGTTCTTC
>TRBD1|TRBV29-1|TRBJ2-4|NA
CSAESRGQEYF
TGCAGCGCTGAGAGTAGGGGACAGGAGTACTTC
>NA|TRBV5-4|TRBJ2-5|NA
CASSLVGGETQYF
TGTGCCAGCAGCTTGGTCGGGGGAGAGACCCAGTACTTC
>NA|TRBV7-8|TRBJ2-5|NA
CASSPGTGWGETQYF
TGTGCCAGCAGCCCCGGGACCGGCTGGGGGGAGACCCAGTACTTC
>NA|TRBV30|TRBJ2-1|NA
CAWSTDIRLSSYNEQFF
TGTGCCTGGAGCACGGATATTAGACTGAGCTCCTACAATGAGCAGTTCTTC
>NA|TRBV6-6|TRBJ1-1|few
CASSPGPGIAEAFF
TGTGCCAGCAGCCCCGGGCCAGGGATTGCTGAAGCTTTCTTT
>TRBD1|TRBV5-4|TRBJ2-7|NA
CASSLPGTGREQYF
TGTGCCAGCAGCTTGCCCGGGACAGGGCGCGAGCAGTACTTC
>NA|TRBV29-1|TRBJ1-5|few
CSVEDPNQPQHF
TGCAGCGTTGAAGACCCCAATCAGCCCCAGCATTTT
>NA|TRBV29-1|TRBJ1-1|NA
CSGGGTEAFF
TGCAGCGGGGGTGGCACTGAAGCTTTCTTT
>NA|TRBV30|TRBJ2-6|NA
CAWDPGAGANVLTF
TGTGCCTGGGATCCAGGGGCTGGGGCCAACGTCCTGACTTTC
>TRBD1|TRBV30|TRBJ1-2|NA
CAWSLGQGVYGYTF
TGTGCCTGGAGTTTGGGACAGGGGGTTTATGGCTACACCTTC
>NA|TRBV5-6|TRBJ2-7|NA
CASSLAGRTYEQYF
TGTGCCAGCAGCTTGGCCGGACGGACCTACGAGCAGTACTTC
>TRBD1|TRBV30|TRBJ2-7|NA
CAWSGLRDRGYEQYF
TGTGCCTGGAGTGGACTCCGGGACAGGGGATACGAGCAGTACTTC
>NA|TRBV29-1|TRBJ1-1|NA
CSARLSGVTEAFF
TGCAGCGCCCGGCTGTCAGGGGTCACTGAAGCTTTCTTT
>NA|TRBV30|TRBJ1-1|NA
CAWSDSWGSTEAFF
TGTGCCTGGAGTGACTCCTGGGGGAGCACTGAAGCTTTCTTT
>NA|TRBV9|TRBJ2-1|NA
CASSVEALYNEQFF
TGTGCCAGCAGCGTAGAGGCCCTCTACAATGAGCAGTTCTTC
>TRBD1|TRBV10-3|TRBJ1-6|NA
CAISAGTGYSPLHF
TGTGCCATCAGTGCAGGGACAGGATATTCACCCCTCCACTTT
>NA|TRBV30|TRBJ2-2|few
CAWSPGLQLFF
TGTGCCTGGAGTCCGGGACTCCAGCTGTTTTTT
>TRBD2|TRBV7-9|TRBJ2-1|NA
CASRKGALAGTYNEQFF
TGTGCCAGCAGAAAGGGAGCACTAGCGGGGACGTACAATGAGCAGTTCTTC
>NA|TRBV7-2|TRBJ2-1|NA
CASSLEYMKVNEQFF
TGTGCCAGCAGCTTAGAATATATGAAGGTTAATGAGCAGTTCTTC
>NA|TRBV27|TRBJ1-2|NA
CASRDRLTNYGYTF
TGTGCCAGCAGAGACAGGTTGACTAACTATGGCTACACCTTC
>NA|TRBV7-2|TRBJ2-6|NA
CASSPTGYGANVLTF
TGTGCCAGCAGCCCTACGGGGTACGGGGCCAACGTCCTGACTTTC
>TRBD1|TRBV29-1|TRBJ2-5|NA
CSVRGGRETQYF
TGCAGCGTTCGAGGGGGCCGGGAGACCCAGTACTTC
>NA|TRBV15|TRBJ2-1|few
CATSRDLSDVGEQFF
TGTGCCACCAGCAGAGACCTTTCGGACGTGGGTGAGCAGTTCTTC
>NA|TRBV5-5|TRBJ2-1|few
CASSSYNEQFF
TGTGCCAGCAGTTCTTACAATGAGCAGTTCTTC
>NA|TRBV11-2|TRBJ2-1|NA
CASSSRPGGRNEQFF
TGTGCCAGCAGCTCCCGACCAGGGGGGCGGAATGAGCAGTTCTTC
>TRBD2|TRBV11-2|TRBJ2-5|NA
CASSPGRTGLQETQYF
TGTGCCAGCAGCCCCGGGAGGACGGGTCTTCAAGAGACCCAGTACTTC
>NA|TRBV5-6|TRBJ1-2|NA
CASSNEYLIRGNYGYTF
TGTGCCAGCAGCAACGAATACCTGATACGGGGGAACTATGGCTACACCTTC
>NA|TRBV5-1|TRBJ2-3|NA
CASTNFRTSTDTQYF
TGCGCCAGCACTAACTTCCGGACTAGCACAGATACGCAGTATTTT
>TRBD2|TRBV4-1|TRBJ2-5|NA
CASSQPTSGGPGRTQYF
TGCGCCAGCAGCCAACCAACTAGCGGGGGGCCCGGGAGGACCCAGTACTTC
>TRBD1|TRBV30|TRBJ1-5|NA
CAWSPQGPSNQPQHF
TGTGCCTGGAGTCCACAGGGGCCTAGCAATCAGCCCCAGCATTTT
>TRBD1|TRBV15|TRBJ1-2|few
CATSRGTGNNYGYTF
TGTGCCACCAGCAGGGGGACAGGGAACAACTATGGCTACACCTTC
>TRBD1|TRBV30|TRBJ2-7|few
CAWSGVQGSSYEQYF
TGTGCCTGGAGTGGGGTACAGGGGAGCTCCTACGAGCAGTACTTC
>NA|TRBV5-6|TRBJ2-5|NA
CASSLRETQYF
TGTGCCAGCAGCTTAAGGGAGACCCAGTACTTC
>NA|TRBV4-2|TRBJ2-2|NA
CASSAPGGSPVTGELFF
TGTGCCAGCAGCGCACCCGGGGGCTCTCCCGTCACCGGGGAGCTGTTTTTT
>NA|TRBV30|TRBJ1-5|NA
CAWARQGDQPQHF
TGTGCCTGGGCGAGGCAGGGAGATCAGCCCCAGCATTTT
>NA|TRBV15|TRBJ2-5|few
CATSGLGVRGGETQYF
TGTGCCACCAGCGGCCTTGGTGTGCGGGGTGGAGAGACCCAGTACTTC
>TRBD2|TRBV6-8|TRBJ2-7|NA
CASSYSTDSGGSSYEQYF
TGTGCCAGCAGTTACTCGACGGATAGCGGGGGAAGCTCCTACGAGCAGTACTTC
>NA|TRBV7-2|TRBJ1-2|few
CASSLVLYGYTF
TGTGCCAGCAGCTTGGTCCTGTATGGCTACACCTTC
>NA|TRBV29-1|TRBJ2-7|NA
CSVVVARGEQYF
TGCAGCGTTGTGGTGGCCAGGGGCGAGCAGTACTTC
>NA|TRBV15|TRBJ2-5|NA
CATSNPGGTQYF
TGTGCCACCAGCAACCCTGGGGGGACCCAGTACTTC
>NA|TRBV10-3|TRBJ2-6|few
CAISESGGAGANVLTF
TGTGCCATCAGTGAGTCGGGGGGAGCTGGGGCCAACGTCCTGACTTTC
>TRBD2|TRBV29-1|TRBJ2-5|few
CSVDLLAGRVETQYF
TGCAGCGTCGACCTTCTAGCGGGGAGGGTTGAGACCCAGTACTTC
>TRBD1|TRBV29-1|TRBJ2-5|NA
CSVESLGQLGRETQYF
TGCAGCGTTGAATCTTTGGGACAGCTTGGTCGAGAGACCCAGTACTTC
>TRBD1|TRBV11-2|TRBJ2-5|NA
CASSSPGQGVGTQYF
TGTGCCAGCAGCTCACCGGGACAGGGGGTGGGGACCCAGTACTTC
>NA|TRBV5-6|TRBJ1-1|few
CASSLARTTEAFF
TGTGCCAGCAGCTTGGCGCGTACCACTGAAGCTTTCTTT